The 17 T cell receptor beta chains below come from one sample, sequenced in a study of T cells in women clearing cervical HPV infection. TCRdb keeps only in-frame clones here, not all; method: immunoSEQ multiplex PCR. The table lists over 45,000 clones. The specimen sequenced was blood buffy coat. These receptors were obtained from a woman between 18 and 69 years old with a cervical HPV16 infection that either progressed to CIN3+ or cleared (not recorded which).

On this clone: The CDR3 is cut off 3 residues early in the read; its end comes from the germline J gene. This chain links TRBV6-4 with TRBJ2-1, with D maybe TRBD1 (5 bases). Germline lookup yields CDR1 MRHNA and CDR2 SNTAGT. The V end was cut by 1 base, the J end by 1 base, with 8 bases between. The CDR3 has 15 residues. The chain's CDR3 is CASSDYAGSYNEQFF. Incomplete CDR3 DNA: TGTGCCAGCAGTGACTACGCAGGGTCCTACAATGAG.

With regard to this clone: The DNA ends 3 residues before the CDR3 does, and the rest of the CDR3 is filled in from the germline J gene. This chain uses TRBV5-4 with TRBJ2-1, with D perhaps TRBD2 (6 bases). The CDR3 runs to 16 residues. The V end was cut by 5 bases, the J end by 2 bases, with 17 bases between. In germline, CDR1 is SGHNT, CDR2 YYREEE (reference sequence). The sequenced CDR3 bases are TGTGCCAGCAGGCTCGAAATAGCGGAGCCCTACAATGAG. Its translation: CASRLEIAEPYNE. In full, the CDR3 reads CASRLEIAEPYNEQFF.

As regards this clone: The CDR3 extends 3 residues past the end of the read, so its final part is completed from the germline J gene. This sequence joins TRBV3-1 (or the pseudogene TRBV3-2) and TRBJ2-1, with a possible D match to TRBD1 (5 bases). The CDR3 loop spans 14 amino acids. V lost 1 base, J lost 8 bases, and 12 bases lay in between. Germline CDR1 is LGHDT and CDR2 is YNNKEL (reference sequence). The part of the CDR3 DNA that was read is TGTGCCAGCAGCCAAGCGCGACAGTCCCATGAG. Its protein product is CASSQARQSHE. The CDR3 as a whole reads CASSQARQSHEQFF.

Comments on this clone: Sequencing ends 3 residues short of the CDR3 end; the germline J gene provides the rest. The chain has TRBV7-3 and TRBJ1-1; 9 positions match TRBD1. Germline CDR1 SGHTA, CDR2 FQGTGA. This CDR3 has 13 amino acids. Partial CDR3 DNA: TGTGCCAGCAGCCTCACAGGGGGCGCACGA. Its translation: CASSLTGGAR. The full CDR3 protein is CASSLTGGARAFF. The variable domain in full, completed from reference TRBV7-3 and TRBJ1-1, reads GAGVSQTPSNKVTEKGKYVELRCDPISGHTALYWYRQSLGQGPEFLIYFQGTGAADDSGLPNDRFFAVRPEGSVSTLKIQRTERGDSAVYLCASSLTGGARAFFGQGTRLTVV.

In the case of this clone: The read ends 3 residues shy of where the CDR3 ends; the end is completed using the germline J gene. V is TRBV5-1 and J is TRBJ2-5, with 7 bases that match TRBD1. Looked up from germline, CDR1 is SGHRS and CDR2 is YFSETQ. The CDR3 spans 14 residues. The V segment lost 4 bases and the J segment 3 bases; nucleotides outside the gene matches: 6. CDR3 loop: CASSPNRGEETQYF. CDR3 bases read: TGCGCCAGCAGCCCGAACAGGGGAGAAGAGACC.

Notes on this clone: The read finishes 3 residues shy of the CDR3 end, and the germline J gene is used to complete it. The chain has TRBV11-2 and TRBJ2-5; 7 bases line up with TRBD2. The CDR3 contains 15 residues. Trimming at V came to 0 bases and at J to 4 bases, leaving 5 bases not matched to a gene. CDR1 and CDR2 (germline): SGHAT, FQNNGV. Incomplete CDR3 DNA: TGTGCCAGCAGCTTAGAGTTTACTAGCGCAGAGACC. Translating gives CASSLEFTSAET. The entire CDR3 protein reads CASSLEFTSAETQYF.

Points on this clone: The read finishes 3 residues shy of the CDR3 end, and the germline J gene is used to complete it. The chain combines TRBV6-2 or TRBV6-3 with TRBJ1-1, with TRBD1 identical over 8 bases. In germline, CDR1 is MNHEY, CDR2 SVGEGT. V shed 11 bases, J shed 4 bases, and the junction held 12 bases outside the gene matches. The CDR3 has 14 residues. The DNA read from the CDR3 is TGTGCCGCTATCGACAGGGGCGAGTTCACTGAA. Translated, it gives CAAIDRGEFTE. The CDR3, in full, reads CAAIDRGEFTEAFF.

In the case of this clone: The sequenced fragment ends 3 residues before the CDR3 boundary, so the rest is inferred from the germline J gene. This chain connects TRBV6-2 or TRBV6-3 to TRBJ2-3, with 7 bases lining up with TRBD1. Per the germline V gene, CDR1 is MNHEY and CDR2 is SVGEGT. The CDR3 is 14 amino acids. The CDR3 loop reads CASSYGAGGQPQYF. The CDR3 bases that were read are TGTGCCAGCAGTTACGGGGCAGGGGGTCAGCCG.

As regards this clone: The CDR3 end is not reached by the read, which stops 3 residues before it; the germline J gene fills it in. The chain recombines TRBV18 with TRBJ2-1; TRBD2 might be the D (5 bases). CDR3 length: 16 residues. The germline V and J ends were trimmed by 3 bases and 0 bases, with 12 bases remaining between them. The germline CDR1 and CDR2 sequences are KGHSH and LQKENI. The CDR3 reads CASSPSGESSYNEQFF. CDR3 DNA (partial): TGTGCCAGCTCACCCTCCGGGGAGAGCTCCTACAATGAG.

In the case of this clone: The CDR3 end is not reached by the read, which stops 3 residues before it; the germline J gene fills it in. This sequence joins TRBV7-9 and TRBJ2-2; D might be TRBD1 (6 bases). There are 15 residues in the CDR3. Germline lookup yields CDR1 SEHNR and CDR2 FQNEAQ (reference sequence). The CDR3 bases that were read are TGTGCCAGCAGCTTATACGACAGGTCTGGATCACCG. It is translated as CASSLYDRSGSP. The full CDR3 reads CASSLYDRSGSPLFF.

Concerning this clone itself: The read terminates 3 residues before the CDR3 end, so the remaining end is supplied by the germline J gene. The chain couples TRBV6-1 to TRBJ2-7, with TRBD1 matching over 8 bases. CDR1 MNHNS and CDR2 SASEGT come from the germline V gene. The CDR3 covers 15 residues. The junction had 6 bases not matched to a gene; V was cut back by 1 base and J by 4 bases. This chain's CDR3 is CASSEVPGGGYEQYF. CDR3 DNA (partial): TGTGCCAGCAGTGAAGTCCCAGGGGGCGGGTACGAG.

On this clone itself: This same CDR3 is encoded by further DNA sequences in the sample. The covered CDR3 bases are TGTGCCAGTAAAGGGACAGGGGGCGGCGAG. Protein: CASKGTGGGE. The full CDR3 protein reads CASKGTGGGEQYF. The chain employs TRBV19 and TRBJ2-7, with TRBD1 matching over 12 bases. The CDR3 end falls 3 residues outside the read, so it is completed with the germline J gene. With V trimmed by 7 bases and J by 6 bases, 4 bases remained unmatched. CDR3 length: 13 residues. The germline V gene encodes CDR1 LNHDA and CDR2 SQIVND (reference sequence).

About this clone: The read terminates 3 residues before the CDR3 end, so the remaining end is supplied by the germline J gene. J is TRBJ2-5 and V is TRBV5-1; 7 bases agree with TRBD1. This CDR3 region has 17 residues. The V gene's germline CDR1 is SGHRS and CDR2 YFSETQ. V shed 0 bases, J shed 2 bases, and the junction held 10 bases outside the gene matches. The sequenced part of the CDR3 DNA is TGCGCCAGCAGCTTGGGTTCGGGACAGATAATTCAAGAGACC. It yields the protein CASSLGSGQIIQET. The complete CDR3 protein is CASSLGSGQIIQETQYF.

CDR3 bases read: TGTGCCAGCAGCTTAGAGGCTAGCGGCCAAGAGACC. Translating it yields CASSLEASGQET. The CDR3 reads in full as CASSLEASGQETQYF. The chain is built from TRBV11-2 and TRBJ2-5, with 7 bases identical to TRBD2. Read data end 3 residues before the CDR3 end; the end is taken from the germline J gene. This CDR3 region has 15 residues. From germline, CDR1 is SGHAT and CDR2 FQNNGV. The V and J ends lost 0 bases and 1 base, in that order; junction bases with no gene match: 2. Full variable domain (outside the CDR3, taken from reference TRBV11-2 and TRBJ2-5): EAGVAQSPRYKIIEKRQSVAFWCNPISGHATLYWYQQILGQGPKLLIQFQNNGVVDDSQLPKDRFSAERLKGVDSTLKIQPAKLEDSAVYLCASSLEASGQETQYFGPGTRLLVL.

With respect to this clone: With the read ending 3 residues before the CDR3 end, the germline J gene is used to fill in that end. This chain links TRBV28 with TRBJ1-4, with a possible D match to TRBD1 (6 bases). With 7 bases removed from V and 7 bases from J, the gap between germline ends came to 13 bases. Germline V gene sequence: CDR1 MDHEN, CDR2 SYDVKM. The CDR3 contains 13 residues. The DNA read from the CDR3 is TGTGCCAGCACCCAGGGGAGGGGTGAAAAA. Protein: CASTQGRGEK. The CDR3, in full, reads CASTQGRGEKLFF.

Points on this clone: The CDR3 end lies 3 residues beyond the end of the read and is filled in from the germline J gene. The chain has TRBV19 and TRBJ2-2; D not certain. CDR1 LNHDA and CDR2 SQIVND come from the germline V gene (reference sequence). CDR3 size: 15 residues. The CDR3 bases that were read are TGTGCCAGTAGTTCGGCGGATGCAACTAATGAAAAG. Translation: CASSSADATNEK. The full CDR3 is CASSSADATNEKLFF.

Note on this clone: Read data end 3 residues before the CDR3 end; the end is taken from the germline J gene. The chain employs TRBV5-1 and TRBJ2-3; D may be TRBD1 (8 bases). The CDR3 is 16 residues long. In germline, CDR1 is SGHRS, CDR2 YFSETQ. Incomplete CDR3 DNA: TGCGCCAGCAGCTTGGGGGACGGACAGGGAGGGCAGCCG. Translated, it gives CASSLGDGQGGQP. The entire CDR3 protein is CASSLGDGQGGQPQYF.